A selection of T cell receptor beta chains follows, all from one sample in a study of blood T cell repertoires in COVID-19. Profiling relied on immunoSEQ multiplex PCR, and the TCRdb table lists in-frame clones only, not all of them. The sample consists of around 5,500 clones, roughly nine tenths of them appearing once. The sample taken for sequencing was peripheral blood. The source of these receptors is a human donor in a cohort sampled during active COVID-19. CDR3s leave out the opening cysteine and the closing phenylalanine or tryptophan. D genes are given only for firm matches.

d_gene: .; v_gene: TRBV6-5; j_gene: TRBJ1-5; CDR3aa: ASSYGTRGGPQH
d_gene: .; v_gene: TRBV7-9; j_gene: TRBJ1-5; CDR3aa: ASSLDNAGNQPQH
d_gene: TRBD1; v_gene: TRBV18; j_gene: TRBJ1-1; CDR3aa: ASSLSTGGITEAF
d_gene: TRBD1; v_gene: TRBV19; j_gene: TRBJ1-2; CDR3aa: ASSVSTGVIYGYT
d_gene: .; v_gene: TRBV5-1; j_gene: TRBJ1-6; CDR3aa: ASSLLLGGSNSPLH
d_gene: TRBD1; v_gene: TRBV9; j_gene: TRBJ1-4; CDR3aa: ASSGSQGLYEKLF
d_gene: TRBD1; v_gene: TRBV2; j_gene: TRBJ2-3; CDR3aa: ASSARRDRE
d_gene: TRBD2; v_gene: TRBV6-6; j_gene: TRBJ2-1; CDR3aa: ASSYGGLVSNEQF
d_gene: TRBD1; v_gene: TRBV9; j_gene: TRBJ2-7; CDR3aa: ASGDSSSYEQY
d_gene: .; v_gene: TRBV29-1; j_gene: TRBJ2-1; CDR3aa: SVGAEQF
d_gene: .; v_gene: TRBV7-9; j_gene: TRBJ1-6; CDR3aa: ASSLEPGTPLH
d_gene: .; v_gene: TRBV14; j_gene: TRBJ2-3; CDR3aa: ASSQVGRQNTQY
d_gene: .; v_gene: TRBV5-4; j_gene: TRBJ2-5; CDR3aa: ASSSRHGETQY
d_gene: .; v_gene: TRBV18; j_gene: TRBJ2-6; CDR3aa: ASSPGRDTGANVLT
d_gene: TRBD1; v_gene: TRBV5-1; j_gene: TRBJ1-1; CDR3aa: ASSFPGQANTEAF
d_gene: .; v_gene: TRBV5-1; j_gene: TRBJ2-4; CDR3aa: ASSSLPGAKNIQY
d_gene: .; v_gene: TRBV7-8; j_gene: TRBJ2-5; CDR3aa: ASSLLGGETQY
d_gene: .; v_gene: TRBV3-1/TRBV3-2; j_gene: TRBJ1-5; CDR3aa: ASSQDRLSNQPQH